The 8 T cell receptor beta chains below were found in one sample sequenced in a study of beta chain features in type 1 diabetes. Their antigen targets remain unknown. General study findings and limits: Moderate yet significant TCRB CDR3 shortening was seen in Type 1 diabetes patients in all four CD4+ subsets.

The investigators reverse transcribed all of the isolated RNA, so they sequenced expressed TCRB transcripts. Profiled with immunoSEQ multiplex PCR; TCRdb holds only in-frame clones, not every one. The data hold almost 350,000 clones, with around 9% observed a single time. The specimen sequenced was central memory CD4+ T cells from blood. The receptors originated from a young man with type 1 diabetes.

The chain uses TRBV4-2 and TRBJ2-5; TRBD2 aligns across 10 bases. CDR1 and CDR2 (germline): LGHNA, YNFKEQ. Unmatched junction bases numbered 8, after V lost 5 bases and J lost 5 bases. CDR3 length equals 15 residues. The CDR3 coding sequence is TGTGCCAGCAGCTACACACTAGCGGGACTGGAGACCCAGTACTTC. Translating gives CASSYTLAGLETQYF.

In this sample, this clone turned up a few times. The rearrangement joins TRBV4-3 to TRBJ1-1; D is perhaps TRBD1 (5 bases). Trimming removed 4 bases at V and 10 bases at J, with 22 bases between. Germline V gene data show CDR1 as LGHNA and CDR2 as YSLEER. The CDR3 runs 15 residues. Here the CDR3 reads CASSPSGDRVSAAFF. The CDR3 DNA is TGCGCCAGCAGCCCCAGCGGGGACCGGGTCTCTGCAGCTTTCTTT.

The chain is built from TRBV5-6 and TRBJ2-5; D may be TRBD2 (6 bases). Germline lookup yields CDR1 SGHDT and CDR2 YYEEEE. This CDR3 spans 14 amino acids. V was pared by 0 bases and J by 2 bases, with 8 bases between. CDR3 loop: CASSLEAGQETQYF. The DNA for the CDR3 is TGTGCCAGCAGCTTGGAGGCGGGGCAAGAGACCCAGTACTTC.

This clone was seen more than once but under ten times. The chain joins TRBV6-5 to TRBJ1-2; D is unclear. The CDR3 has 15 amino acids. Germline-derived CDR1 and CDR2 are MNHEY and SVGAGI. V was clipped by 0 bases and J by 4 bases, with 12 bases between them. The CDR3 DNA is TGTGCCAGCAGTTACTCAACGCGGGGAATCTATGGCTACACCTTC. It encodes CASSYSTRGIYGYTF.

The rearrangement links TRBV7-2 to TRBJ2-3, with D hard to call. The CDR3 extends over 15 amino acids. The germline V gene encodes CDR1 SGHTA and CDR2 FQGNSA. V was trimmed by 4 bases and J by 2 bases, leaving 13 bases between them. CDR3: CASSYRQGLTDTQYF. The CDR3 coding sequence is TGTGCCAGCAGCTATCGACAAGGGCTCACAGATACGCAGTATTTT.

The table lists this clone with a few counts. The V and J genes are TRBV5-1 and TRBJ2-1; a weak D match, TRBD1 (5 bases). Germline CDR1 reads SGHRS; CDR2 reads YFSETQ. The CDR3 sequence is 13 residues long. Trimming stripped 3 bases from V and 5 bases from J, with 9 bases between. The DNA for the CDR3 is TGCGCCAGCAGCTCCCAGGGAAACAATGAGCAGTTCTTC. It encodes CASSSQGNNEQFF.

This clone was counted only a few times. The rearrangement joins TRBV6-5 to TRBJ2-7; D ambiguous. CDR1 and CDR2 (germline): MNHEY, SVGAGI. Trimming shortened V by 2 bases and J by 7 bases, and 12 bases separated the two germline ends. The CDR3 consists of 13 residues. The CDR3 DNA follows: TGTGCCAGCAGTTACGCGGCCAAGAGGGAGCAGTACTTC. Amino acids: CASSYAAKREQYF.

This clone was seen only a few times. CDR3 protein: CASSSERQRGDTQYF. CDR3 sequence (DNA): TGTGCCAGCAGCTCTGAGCGGCAACGGGGAGATACGCAGTATTTT. V is TRBV7-9 and J is TRBJ2-3, with a tentative D call TRBD2 (5 bases). Germline loops: CDR1 SEHNR, CDR2 FQNEAQ (reference sequence). The CDR3 extends over 15 amino acids. Deletions cut 4 bases from V and 5 bases from J, with 16 bases between.